The 22 T cell receptor delta chains reported below all come from one sample, sequenced in a study of delta chains in infants with herpesvirus infections. TCR cDNA was made from PBMC RNA with gamma- and delta-chain-specific primers. TCRdb redid clone calling on the RT-PCR reads using CATT. The sample has 900 to 1,500 delta-chain clones; nearly 30% are singletons. Sequencing used peripheral blood, obtained at time point 1 of longitudinal follow-up. The origin of the receptors is a human donor who was a Ugandan infant, either HIV-exposed or HIV-unexposed (not recorded which).

A few counts support this clone. The genes are TRDV1 and TRDJ1; 12 bases align to TRDD3. Germline-derived CDR1 and CDR2 are TSWWSYY and QGS. The CDR3 runs to 18 residues. V lost 0 bases and J lost 10; bases outside the gene matches: 15. This CDR3 reads CALGELLHVDWGIPRLIF. The DNA of the CDR3 is TGTGCTCTTGGGGAACTCCTACACGTCGACTGGGGGATACCCAGACTCATCTTT.

Of note for this clone: This sequence may be a read error, since a much larger clone differs from it by one base. The rearrangement uses TRDV1 and TRDJ1, with 9 bases identical to TRDD3. V trimming: 4 bases; J trimming: 3 bases; junction bases outside the gene matches: 15. This CDR3 contains 18 residues. In germline, CDR1 is TSWWSYY, CDR2 QGS. The CDR3 sequence is CALGGPLLGDPYPDKLIF. As DNA, the CDR3 is TGTGCTCTTGGGGGGCCCCTACTGGGGGACCCGTACCCCGATAAACTCATCTTT.

As concerns this clone: It may be a read error: a sequence one base away is much more abundant. The V call is TRDV1, the J call TRDJ1; 8 nucleotides align to TRDD3. Germline-derived CDR1 and CDR2 are TSWWSYY and QGS. The CDR3 is 22 residues long. The ends lost 2 bases at V and 0 bases at J; junction bases unmatched: 23. The CDR3 is CALGEVPLLKLVLGGHTDKLIF. CDR3 DNA: TGTGCTCTTGGGGAAGTCCCCCTACTGAAACTAGTACTGGGGGGTCACACCGATAAACTCATCTTT.

Judged by abundance, this clone is large. The rearrangement uses TRDV1 and TRDJ1, with D perhaps matching TRDD3 (7 bases). This CDR3 spans 21 amino acids. Germline V gives CDR1 TSWWSYY, CDR2 QGS. The germline V and J ends were trimmed by 6 bases and 0 bases, with 32 bases remaining between them. The CDR3: CALGRRLPPLSILGNTDKLIF. The CDR3 region has the DNA TGTGCTCTTGGTCGGCGCCTTCCCCCACTATCTATACTGGGGAACACCGATAAACTCATCTTT.

There are a few counts of this clone. The chain recombines TRAV38-2/DV8 with TRDJ1, with D perhaps matching TRDD3 (5 bases). The CDR3 extends over 20 amino acids. V dropped 6 bases and J dropped 3 bases, with 33 bases sitting between them. In germline, CDR1 is TSESDYY, CDR2 QEAYKQQN. CDR3 in amino acids: CAYKNPATTGWPFGADKLIF. CDR3 coding DNA: TGTGCTTATAAGAATCCCGCTACGACGGGATGGCCGTTCGGGGCCGATAAACTCATCTTT.

For this clone: This may be a read error: a much more frequent sequence differs by one nucleotide. The chain employs TRDV2 and TRDJ3; TRDD3 agrees at 10 bases. The CDR3 covers 19 residues. J gave up 2 bases and V 3 bases, and 9 bases lay outside the gene matches. In germline, CDR1 is GEAIGNYY, CDR2 EKD. CDR3 protein: CACDCTGGLRTWDTRQMFF. The DNA for the CDR3 is TGTGCCTGTGACTGTACTGGGGGATTACGGACCTGGGACACCCGACAGATGTTTTTC.

About this clone itself: A much bigger clone sits one base away, suggesting this may be a read error. The rearrangement links TRDV1 to TRDJ1; D ambiguous. This CDR3 has 16 residues. CDR1 is TSWWSYY, CDR2 QGS, per germline. The CDR3 DNA reads as TGTGCTCTTGGGGAACGGTTCGAGAAGTACACCGATAAACGCATCTTT. This sequence encodes CALGERFEKYTDKRIF.

This clone showed up just once. A much more abundant neighbour one base away suggests this may be a read error. The sample holds other DNA sequences that translate to the same CDR3. This chain uses TRDV1 with TRDJ3, with 13 bases fitting TRDD3. Germline-derived CDR1 and CDR2 are TSWWSYY and QGS. This CDR3 is built from 28 residues. The ends lost 0 bases at V and 0 bases at J; junction bases unmatched: 26. CDR3: CALGELRPSPRGTGGYGISSWDTRQMFF. CDR3 DNA sequence: TGTGCTCTTGGGGAACTCCGACCTTCCCCGAGGGGGACTGGGGGATACGGGATAAGCTCCTGGGACACCCGACAGATGTTTTTC.

By its share, this clone is medium-sized. The rearrangement uses TRDV1 and TRDJ1, with 13 bases fitting TRDD3. Germline V gene lookup returns CDR1 TSWWSYY and CDR2 QGS. The CDR3 has 21 residues. The trim removed 1 base at V and 2 bases at J, leaving 16 bases unmatched. Written as DNA, the CDR3 is TGTGCTCTTGGGGAACAGCCCTACTTGTACTGGGGGATACGGTGGACCGATAAACTCATCTTT. Translation gives CALGEQPYLYWGIRWTDKLIF.

This clone was detected only once. A far larger clone differs by one base, so this is likely a read error. This chain uses TRDV1 with TRDJ1, with a possible D match to TRDD3 (6 bases). Germline loops: CDR1 TSWWSYY, CDR2 QGS. The CDR3 totals 20 residues. CDR3 amino acids: CALGDPPKVPGGLYTDKIIF. The CDR3 nucleotides are TGTGCTCTTGGGGATCCCCCGAAGGTCCCAGGGGGACTCTACACCGATAAAATCATCTTT.

As concerns this clone: It differs at one base from a far larger clone, so likely a read error. The sample carries other DNA sequences with the same CDR3. The genes are TRDV1 and TRDJ1; 7 positions agree with TRDD3. Germline assignment: CDR1 TSWWSYY and CDR2 QGS. The length of the CDR3 is 20 residues. V lost 1 base, J lost 9 bases, and 26 bases stayed unmatched. The CDR3 sequence is CALGEQGPDWGIRGVWELIF. In DNA form, the CDR3 reads TGTGCTCTTGGGGAACAAGGCCCTGACTGGGGAATACGCGGTGTTTGGGAACTCATCTTT.

Comments on this clone: A much larger clone lies one base from this, so it may be a read error. The genes are TRDV1 and TRDJ2, with no clear D. CDR3 length: 19 residues. The V gene's germline CDR1 is TSWWSYY and CDR2 QGS. With 0 bases removed from V and 6 bases from J, the gap between germline ends came to 23 bases. The CDR3 DNA sequence: TGTGCTCTTGGGGAACTACCGTTCGCGAGTGATTCTTCTCCAGCACAACTCTTCTTT. Translating gives CALGELPFASDSSPAQLFF.

With regard to this clone: A much larger clonotype is one base distant, so this may be a read error. The V call is TRDV3, the J call TRDJ1, with 11 bases fitting TRDD3. V was pared by 2 bases and J by 0 bases, with 26 bases of the junction left unmatched. The CDR3 contains 22 residues. Germline V gives CDR1 TVYSNPD, CDR2 GDNSRS (reference sequence). The CDR3 DNA is TGTGCCTTTTCCCTCCCTCCTCACTACCCCTACTGGGGGATATGGGACACCGATAAACTCATCTTT. Protein sequence: CAFSLPPHYPYWGIWDTDKLIF.

As for this clone: Possible read error: a much larger clone is one base away. V and J are TRDV1 and TRDJ1, with 9 bases lining up with TRDD3. J was trimmed by 9 bases and V by 0 bases; bases with no gene match: 11. The CDR3 has 16 amino acids. Germline V gives CDR1 TSWWSYY, CDR2 QGS. The CDR3 DNA reads as TGTGCTCTTGGGGAACTAACCTTGTGGGGGATATATGAACTCATCTTT. Translating it yields CALGELTLWGIYELIF.

By share of the sample, this clone is large. The rearrangement uses TRDV1 and TRDJ1; 10 bases align to TRDD3. V was pared by 7 bases and J by 2 bases, with 13 bases of the junction left unmatched. The CDR3 length is 17 residues. Germline CDR1 and CDR2: TSWWSYY and QGS. CDR3 bases: TGTGCTCTTGTCTTCGTACTGGGGGATGAAGGAACCGATAAACTCATCTTT. Protein sequence: CALVFVLGDEGTDKLIF.

This clone was found a few times. The rearrangement links TRDV1 to TRDJ1, with TRDD3 matching over 7 bases. Trimming at V came to 0 bases and at J to 0 bases, leaving 13 bases not matched to a gene. Germline V gene lookup returns CDR1 TSWWSYY and CDR2 QGS. This CDR3 spans 19 amino acids. This chain's CDR3 is CALGELPFLGVQYTDKLIF. In nucleotides, the CDR3 is TGTGCTCTTGGGGAACTCCCATTTCTGGGGGTCCAGTACACCGATAAACTCATCTTT.

As to this clone: Since a much larger clone is just one base distant, this may be a read error. The same CDR3 also results from other DNA sequences found in this sample. The CDR3 DNA sequence: TGTGCCTGTGACATACTGGGGGATACAGCACAACTCTTCTTT. Translating it yields CACDILGDTAQLFF. The chain carries TRDV2 and TRDJ2, with TRDD3 matching 10 bases. The CDR3 has 14 residues. The junction had 1 base not matched to a gene; V was cut back by 2 bases and J by 5 bases. Germline V gene data show CDR1 as GEAIGNYY and CDR2 as EKD.

In its sample, this clone is large. A junction end diverges from the germline sequence, so it may reflect a read error. The chain couples TRAV38-2/DV8 to TRDJ1, with TRDD3 matching 7 bases. There are 19 residues in the CDR3. CDR1 TSESDYY and CDR2 QEAYKQQN come from the germline V gene. The CDR3 spells CAYRSPTTSAGGPTHKLIF. The DNA of the CDR3 is TGTGCTTATAGGAGCCCTACTACGTCGGCTGGGGGTCCCACCCATAAACTCATCTTT.

On this clone: A single base separates this from a much larger clone, so it may be a read error. The V call is TRDV1, the J call TRDJ1; 9 bases map to TRDD3. The J call could be wrong; TRDJ2 is a better fit for the DNA end. Germline V CDR1 and CDR2: TSWWSYY, QGS. CDR3 length equals 21 residues. CDR3 protein: CALGVPAFKPYWGNHTDKLFF. The DNA of the CDR3 is TGTGCTCTTGGGGTTCCCGCCTTCAAACCGTACTGGGGGAATCACACCGATAAACTCTTCTTT.

Concerning this clone itself: This may come from a read error, since a much larger clone is one base off. The chain links TRDV1 to TRDJ1; 13 nucleotides agree with TRDD3. CDR1 and CDR2 from the germline V gene are TSWWSYY and QGS. The V gene end was trimmed by 7 bases and the J gene end by 0 bases; junction bases not matched to a gene: 20. CDR3 length equals 21 residues. The CDR3 DNA is TGTGCTCTTGTTTCAAGCCTACGAGGGTACTGGGGGATACGAGACACCGATAAACTCATCTTT. Its translation is CALVSSLRGYWGIRDTDKLIF.

This clone came up once. This may stem from a read error, because a much larger clone lies one nucleotide away. Different DNA sequences within this sample yield the same CDR3. J is TRDJ1 and V is TRDV1; 7 bases are a match to TRDD2. This CDR3 is 18 amino acids long. From germline, CDR1 is TSWWSYY and CDR2 QGS. Unmatched junction bases numbered 12, after V lost 2 bases and J lost 0 bases. CDR3 DNA: TGTGCTCTTGGGGAATTGGTCCTTCCTGGACCATACACCGATAAACTCATCTTT. Amino acid sequence: CALGELVLPGPYTDKLIF.

The rearrangement joins TRDV1 to TRDJ1; 11 bases agree with TRDD3. The germline gives CDR1 TSWWSYY, CDR2 QGS. The CDR3 spans 14 residues. V trimming: 2 bases; J trimming: 10 bases; junction bases outside the gene matches: 6. CDR3 residues: CALGEKWGIRRLIF. The CDR3 DNA reads as TGTGCTCTTGGGGAAAAGTGGGGGATACGCAGACTCATCTTT.